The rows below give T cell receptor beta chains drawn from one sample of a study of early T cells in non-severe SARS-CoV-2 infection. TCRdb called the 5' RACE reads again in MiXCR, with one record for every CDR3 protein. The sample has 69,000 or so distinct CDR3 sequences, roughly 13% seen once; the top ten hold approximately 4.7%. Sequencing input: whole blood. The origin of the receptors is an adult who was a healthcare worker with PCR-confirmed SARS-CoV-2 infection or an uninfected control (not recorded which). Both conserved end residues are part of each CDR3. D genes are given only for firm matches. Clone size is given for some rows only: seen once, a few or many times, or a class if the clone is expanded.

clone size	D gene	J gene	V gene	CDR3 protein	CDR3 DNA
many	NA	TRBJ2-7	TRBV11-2	CASSFGDITYGQYF	TGTGCCAGCAGCTTCGGGGACATCACGTATGGGCAGTACTTC
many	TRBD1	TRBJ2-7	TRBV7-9	CASSFLGSGWQGAFYEQYF	TGTGCCAGCAGCTTTCTTGGTAGCGGTTGGCAGGGGGCTTTTTACGAGCAGTACTTC
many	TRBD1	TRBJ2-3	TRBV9	CASSAEDRVSKDTQYF	TGTGCCAGCAGCGCAGAAGACAGGGTCTCGAAAGATACGCAGTATTTT
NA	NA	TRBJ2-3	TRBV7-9	CASSLVGLSRTDTQYF	TGTGCCAGCAGCTTAGTGGGGTTATCGCGAACAGATACGCAGTATTTT
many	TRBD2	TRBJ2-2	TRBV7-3	CASSRTSGRAKAGELFF	TGTGCCAGCAGCCGCACTAGCGGGAGGGCCAAGGCCGGGGAGCTGTTTTTT
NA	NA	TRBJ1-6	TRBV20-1	CSARMGASYNSPLHF	TGCAGTGCTAGAATGGGGGCGTCCTATAATTCACCCCTCCACTTT
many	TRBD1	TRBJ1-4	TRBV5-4	CASSGGQGVLFF	TGTGCCAGCAGTGGCGGACAGGGAGTGCTGTTTTTT
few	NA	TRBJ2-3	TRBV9	CASSVVGGADTQYF	TGTGCCAGCAGCGTAGTGGGAGGTGCAGATACGCAGTATTTT
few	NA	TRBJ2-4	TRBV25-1	CASSDTGSGDIQYF	TGTGCCAGCAGTGATACAGGGTCGGGGGACATTCAGTACTTC
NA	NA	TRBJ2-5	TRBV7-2	CASSPRQVETQYF	TGTGCCAGCAGCCCAAGACAGGTAGAGACCCAGTACTTC
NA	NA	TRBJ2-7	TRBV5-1	CASSRIGPYSSYEQYF	TGCGCCAGCAGCCGGATAGGACCGTACTCATCCTACGAGCAGTACTTC
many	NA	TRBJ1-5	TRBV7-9	CASSQVNQPQHF	TGTGCCAGCAGCCAGGTAAATCAGCCCCAGCATTTT
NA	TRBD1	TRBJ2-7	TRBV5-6	CASSIRTGRAYEQYF	TGTGCCAGCAGCATCCGGACAGGTCGCGCCTACGAGCAGTACTTC
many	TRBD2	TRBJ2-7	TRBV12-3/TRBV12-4	CASSFNLAGKQYF	TGTGCCAGCAGTTTCAATCTAGCGGGGAAACAGTACTTC
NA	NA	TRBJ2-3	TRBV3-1	CASSQGGINTQYF	TGTGCCAGCAGCCAAGGTGGGATTAATACGCAGTATTTT
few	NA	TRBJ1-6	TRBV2	CASSRDRINNSPLHF	TGTGCCAGCAGTAGGGATAGAATCAACAATTCACCCCTCCACTTT
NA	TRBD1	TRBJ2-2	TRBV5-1	CASSGTVTGELFF	TGCGCCAGCAGCGGGACAGTTACCGGGGAGCTGTTTTTT
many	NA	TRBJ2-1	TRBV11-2	CASSLVSYNEQFF	TGTGCCAGCAGCTTAGTCTCCTACAATGAGCAGTTCTTC
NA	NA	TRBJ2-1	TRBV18	CASSPRSAGRNEQFF	TGTGCCAGCTCACCACGGTCGGCAGGCCGAAATGAGCAGTTCTTC
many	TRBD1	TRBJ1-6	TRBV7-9	CASSVGQGVDSPLHF	TGTGCCAGCAGCGTTGGACAGGGTGTCGATTCACCCCTCCACTTT
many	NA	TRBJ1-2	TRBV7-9	CASIDWKANYGYTF	TGTGCCAGCATCGATTGGAAGGCAAACTATGGCTACACCTTC
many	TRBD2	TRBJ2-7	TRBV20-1	CSALVRGVNSYEQYF	TGCAGTGCCCTCGTACGGGGGGTCAACTCCTACGAGCAGTACTTC
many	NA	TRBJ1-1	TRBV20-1	CSARDLSRVGDTEAFF	TGCAGTGCTAGAGATCTCAGTCGGGTCGGGGACACTGAAGCTTTCTTT
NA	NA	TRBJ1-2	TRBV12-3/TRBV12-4	CASSPEQAVTYGYTF	TGTGCCAGCAGTCCGGAACAAGCCGTCACGTATGGCTACACCTTC
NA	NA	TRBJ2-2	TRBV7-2	CASSRAGTGELFF	TGTGCCAGCAGTCGGGCGGGGACCGGGGAGCTGTTTTTT
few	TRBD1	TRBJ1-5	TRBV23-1	CASSQAAGTDSNQPQHF	TGCGCCAGCAGTCAGGCAGCCGGGACAGATAGCAATCAGCCCCAGCATTTT
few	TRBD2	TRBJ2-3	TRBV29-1	CSVAAASGQTDTQYF	TGCAGCGTTGCCGCGGCTAGCGGGCAGACAGATACGCAGTATTTT
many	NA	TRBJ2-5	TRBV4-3	CASSQDLGTGQETQYF	TGCGCCAGCAGCCAAGACCTAGGGACGGGCCAAGAGACCCAGTACTTC
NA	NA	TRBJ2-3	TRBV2	CASRSGPVDTQYF	TGTGCCAGCCGGTCCGGGCCCGTTGATACGCAGTATTTT
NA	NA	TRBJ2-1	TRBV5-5	CASSLGAARGEQFF	TGTGCCAGCAGCTTGGGGGCCGCTAGGGGTGAGCAGTTCTTC
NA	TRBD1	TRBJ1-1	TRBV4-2	CASSQAGTGGTEAFF	TGTGCCAGCAGCCAAGCCGGGACAGGGGGGACTGAAGCTTTCTTT
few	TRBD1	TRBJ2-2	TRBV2	CASSERDSTGELFF	TGTGCCAGCAGTGAGAGGGACAGCACCGGGGAGCTGTTTTTT
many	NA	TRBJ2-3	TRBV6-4	CASSTGGGSSDTQYF	TGTGCCAGCAGTACCGGCGGGGGCAGCTCAGATACGCAGTATTTT
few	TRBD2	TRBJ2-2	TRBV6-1	CASSPLAGGPGTGELFF	TGTGCCAGCAGTCCACTAGCGGGAGGGCCCGGCACCGGGGAGCTGTTTTTT
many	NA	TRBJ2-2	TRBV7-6	CASSRAVQRLNTGELFF	TGTGCCAGCAGCCGGGCGGTTCAGAGGTTGAACACCGGGGAGCTGTTTTTT
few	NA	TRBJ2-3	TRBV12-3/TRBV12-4	CASSPLASGWAADTQYF	TGTGCCAGCAGTCCCCTAGCTAGTGGGTGGGCCGCAGATACGCAGTATTTT
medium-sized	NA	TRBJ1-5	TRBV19	CASSLDSNQPQHF	TGTGCCAGTAGCCTGGACAGCAATCAGCCCCAGCATTTT
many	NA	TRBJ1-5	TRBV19	CASSIARPGGNQPQHF	TGTGCCAGTAGTATCGCAAGGCCAGGGGGCAATCAGCCCCAGCATTTT
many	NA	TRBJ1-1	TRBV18	CASSPPGQNGNTEAFF	TGTGCCAGCTCACCACCTGGACAGAATGGGAACACTGAAGCTTTCTTT
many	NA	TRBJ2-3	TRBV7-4	CASSCTKRPGDTQYF	TGTGCCAGCAGCTGTACCAAGCGACCGGGAGATACGCAGTATTTT
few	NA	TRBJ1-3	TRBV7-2	CASSLTPGTIYF	TGTGCCAGCAGCTTAACTCCCGGCACCATATATTTT
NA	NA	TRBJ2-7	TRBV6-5	CASSYRVGYEQYF	TGTGCCAGCAGTTACCGAGTGGGGTACGAGCAGTACTTC
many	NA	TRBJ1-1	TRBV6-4	CASSDSNWGLELYTEAFF	TGTGCCAGCAGTGACTCTAATTGGGGGTTGGAATTGTACACTGAAGCTTTCTTT
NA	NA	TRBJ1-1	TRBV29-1	CSVAVRNTEAFF	TGCAGCGTTGCCGTCCGGAACACTGAAGCTTTCTTT
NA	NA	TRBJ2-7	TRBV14	CASSQDRGTRQYF	TGTGCCAGCAGCCAAGATCGTGGCACCCGGCAGTACTTC
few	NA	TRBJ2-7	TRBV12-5	CASGLYRVGEQYF	TGTGCTAGTGGTTTGTATAGGGTGGGGGAGCAGTACTTC
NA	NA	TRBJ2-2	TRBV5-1	CASSFQGGGDGELFF	TGCGCCAGCAGCTTCCAGGGCGGAGGTGACGGGGAGCTGTTTTTT
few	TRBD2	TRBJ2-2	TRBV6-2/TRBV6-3	CASSSTGGGGELFF	TGTGCCAGCAGTTCGACGGGAGGCGGCGGGGAGCTGTTTTTT
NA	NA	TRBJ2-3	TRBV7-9	CASTLNSDTQYF	TGTGCCAGCACCCTCAATTCAGATACGCAGTATTTT
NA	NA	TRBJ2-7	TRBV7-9	CASSSRDGTYEQYF	TGTGCCAGCAGCTCCCGGGACGGTACCTACGAGCAGTACTTC